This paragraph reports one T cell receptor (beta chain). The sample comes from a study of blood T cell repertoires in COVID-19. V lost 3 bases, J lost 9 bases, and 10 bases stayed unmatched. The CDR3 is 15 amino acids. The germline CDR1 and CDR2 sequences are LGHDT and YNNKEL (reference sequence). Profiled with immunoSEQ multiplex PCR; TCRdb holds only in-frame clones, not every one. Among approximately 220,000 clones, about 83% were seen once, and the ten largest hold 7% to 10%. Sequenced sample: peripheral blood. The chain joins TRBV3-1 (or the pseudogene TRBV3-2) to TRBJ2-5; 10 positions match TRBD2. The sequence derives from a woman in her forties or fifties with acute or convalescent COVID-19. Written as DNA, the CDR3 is TGTGCCAGCAGCCAGCTAGCGGGAGCACCAAAGGCCCAGTACTTC. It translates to CASSQLAGAPKAQYF.